The 20 T cell receptor beta chains reported below all come from one sample, sequenced in a study of cytomegalovirus exposure and HLA in healthy donors. The PCR made use of 60 Vbeta and 13 Jbeta primers. Assay: immunoSEQ multiplex PCR; the TCRdb copy retains only in-frame clones and omits some. The sample contains 150,000 to 200,000 clones, around 79% of which appear only once. Sample: PBMCs. These receptors were collected from a man aged 35-49 years in good health and CMV-seronegative.

The rearrangement uses TRBV11-1 and TRBJ2-7; a weak D match, TRBD1 (6 bases). V was clipped by 4 bases and J by 3 bases, with 10 bases between them. Germline V gene data show CDR1 as SGHAT and CDR2 as FQDESV (reference sequence). CDR3 size: 13 residues. The CDR3 spells CASSSGHLYEQYF. The CDR3 coding sequence is TGTGCCAGCAGCTCGGGACACCTCTACGAGCAGTACTTC.

V is TRBV6-6 and J is TRBJ2-2; D may be TRBD2 (5 bases). Trimming removed 8 bases from V and 5 bases from J, with 9 bases in between. This CDR3 spans 12 amino acids. Germline V lookup: CDR1 MNHNY, CDR2 SVGAGI (reference sequence). The chain's CDR3 is CASAGVTGELFF. CDR3 coding DNA: TGTGCCAGCGCCGGGGTTACCGGGGAGCTGTTTTTT.

The chain couples TRBV5-1 to TRBJ1-1; the D gene is possibly TRBD1 (6 bases). CDR3 length: 15 residues. The V gene lost 1 base and the J gene lost 0 bases, with 10 bases spanning the gap. From germline, CDR1 is SGHRS and CDR2 YFSETQ. CDR3 amino acids: CASSLTGHLNTEAFF. The CDR3 DNA is TGCGCCAGCAGCTTGACGGGACATCTGAACACTGAAGCTTTCTTT.

The CDR3 DNA follows: TGTGCCAGCAGCGTAGGGCCAGGGGTCACTGAAGCTTTCTTT. It specifies CASSVGPGVTEAFF. The V call is TRBV9, the J call TRBJ1-1; tentative D call: TRBD1 (6 bases). The CDR3 spans 14 residues. V was pared by 0 bases and J by 4 bases, with 10 bases between. Germline assignment: CDR1 SGDLS and CDR2 YYNGEE.

A word on this clone: Additional DNA sequences in this sample encode the identical CDR3. This sequence joins TRBV30 and TRBJ2-5, with TRBD2 matching 12 bases. The CDR3 is 20 amino acids. Germline V CDR1 and CDR2: GTSNPN, SVGIG (reference sequence). The trim removed 1 base at V and 4 bases at J, leaving 19 bases unmatched. The CDR3 region has the DNA TGTGCCTGGAGTGCGACAAAAGGGATACGACTAGCGGGGGCCGGAGAGACCCAGTACTTC. Encoded protein: CAWSATKGIRLAGAGETQYF.

The chain combines TRBV6-5 with TRBJ1-1; TRBD1 matches at 9 bases. Losses at the gene ends were 7 bases for V and 4 bases for J; bases not matched to a gene: 7. The CDR3 is 14 residues long. Germline V gives CDR1 MNHEY, CDR2 SVGAGI. CDR3 residues: CASTTGTGRTEAFF. The CDR3 region has the DNA TGTGCCAGCACCACCGGGACAGGGCGCACTGAAGCTTTCTTT.

J is TRBJ2-7 and V is TRBV29-1, with 9 positions matching TRBD1. This CDR3 is 12 amino acids long. The V segment lost 6 bases and the J segment 5 bases; nucleotides outside the gene matches: 5. From germline, CDR1 is SQVTM and CDR2 ANQGSEA. CDR3 coding DNA: TGCAGCGTACTGGACAGGGGCCACGAGCAGTACTTC. It is translated as CSVLDRGHEQYF.

The genes are TRBV7-8 and TRBJ2-7; 7 nucleotides match TRBD1. This CDR3 contains 12 residues. From germline, CDR1 is SGHVS and CDR2 FQNEAQ. V shed 5 bases and J 3 bases; nucleotides not matched to a gene: 1. The CDR3 nucleotides are TGTGCCAGCAGCCCAGGGGGCTACGAGCAGTACTTC. This gives the protein CASSPGGYEQYF.

The chain employs TRBV7-9 and TRBJ1-1; TRBD1 aligns across 7 bases. The CDR3 sequence is 16 residues long. J lost 6 bases, V lost 6 bases, and 16 bases had no gene match. The V gene's germline CDR1 is SEHNR and CDR2 FQNEAQ (reference sequence). The CDR3 coding sequence is TGTGCCAGCAGTTCACTCCTTGACAGGGAAAGATCTGAAGCTTTCTTT. This translates into CASSSLLDRERSEAFF.

The rearrangement joins TRBV5-4 to TRBJ2-5; 12 nucleotides match TRBD2. The CDR3 totals 16 residues. The trim removed 0 bases at V and 2 bases at J, leaving 2 bases unmatched. Germline values: CDR1 SGHNT, CDR2 YYREEE (reference sequence). The CDR3 reads CASSLELAGGQETQYF. CDR3 nucleotides: TGTGCCAGCAGCTTGGAGCTAGCGGGGGGGCAAGAGACCCAGTACTTC.

This sequence joins TRBV5-1 and TRBJ2-1; 10 positions agree with TRBD2. Germline values: CDR1 SGHRS, CDR2 YFSETQ. With V trimmed by 2 bases and J by 5 bases, 10 bases remained unmatched. The CDR3 is 17 amino acids. The CDR3 coding sequence is TGCGCCAGCAGCTTCTTTAGGACTAGCGGACTGAACAATGAGCAGTTCTTC. This gives the protein CASSFFRTSGLNNEQFF.

V is TRBV28 and J is TRBJ2-1; 14 bases are a match to TRBD2. The CDR3 sequence is 17 residues long. The junction had 6 bases not matched to a gene; V was cut back by 6 bases and J by 2 bases. Per germline, CDR1 MDHEN and CDR2 SYDVKM. DNA of the CDR3: TGTGCCAGCAGCTCCAGACTAGCGGGGGGGCCCTACAATGAGCAGTTCTTC. This sequence encodes CASSSRLAGGPYNEQFF.

This clone was counted only a few times. The genes are TRBV5-6 and TRBJ2-1; D may be TRBD1 (6 bases). CDR1 is SGHDT and CDR2 is YYEEEE in the germline V gene. V lost 2 bases and J 7 bases, leaving 10 bases between the germline ends. The CDR3 spans 13 residues. In nucleotides, the CDR3 is TGTGCCAGCAGCTTACAGGGAAGGAATGAGCAGTTCTTC. As protein: CASSLQGRNEQFF.

The chain has TRBV11-2 and TRBJ2-5; possibly TRBD2 for D (5 bases). CDR3 length: 14 amino acids. With 3 bases removed from V and 6 bases from J, the gap between germline ends came to 14 bases. Germline V gene data show CDR1 as SGHAT and CDR2 as FQNNGV. For the CDR3, the DNA is TGTGCCAGCAGCTTTAGTCCTAGCCGACAGACCCAGTACTTC. Residues: CASSFSPSRQTQYF. The full variable domain, rest sourced from reference TRBV11-2 and TRBJ2-5, is EAGVAQSPRYKIIEKRQSVAFWCNPISGHATLYWYQQILGQGPKLLIQFQNNGVVDDSQLPKDRFSAERLKGVDSTLKIQPAKLEDSAVYLCASSFSPSRQTQYFGPGTRLLVL.

This chain connects TRBV30 to TRBJ2-7; 9 bases map to TRBD1. The CDR3 has 15 residues. V was pared by 2 bases and J by 12 bases, with 17 bases of the junction left unmatched. Germline values: CDR1 GTSNPN, CDR2 SVGIG (reference sequence). The CDR3 nucleotides read TGTGCCTGGAGTACCAGCACTCTAACAGGGGGCGTTCCGTACTTC. Residues: CAWSTSTLTGGVPYF.

This chain links TRBV11-2 with TRBJ2-7; TRBD1 aligns across 7 bases. Trimming at V came to 1 base and at J to 7 bases, leaving 1 base not matched to a gene. Per germline, CDR1 SGHAT and CDR2 FQNNGV. The CDR3 has 12 amino acids. The CDR3 is CASSLGGQEQYF. The CDR3 nucleotides read TGTGCCAGCAGCTTAGGGGGACAGGAGCAGTACTTC. Combining the CDR3 with reference TRBV11-2 and TRBJ2-7 gives the whole variable domain EAGVAQSPRYKIIEKRQSVAFWCNPISGHATLYWYQQILGQGPKLLIQFQNNGVVDDSQLPKDRFSAERLKGVDSTLKIQPAKLEDSAVYLCASSLGGQEQYFGPGTRLTVT.

This sequence joins TRBV29-1 and TRBJ1-2; the D is unclear. CDR3 size: 11 residues. V lost 0 bases and J lost 8, with 7 bases in between. Per the germline V gene, CDR1 is SQVTM and CDR2 is ANQGSEA. The CDR3 bases are TGCAGCGTTGAAGACCCTCCGGGCTACACCTTC. The encoded protein is CSVEDPPGYTF.

The V and J genes are TRBV11-2 and TRBJ2-5, with 8 nucleotides matching TRBD1. This CDR3 spans 15 amino acids. V gave up 5 bases and J gave up 4 bases; unmatched junction bases: 9. Germline V gene lookup returns CDR1 SGHAT and CDR2 FQNNGV. The CDR3 loop is CASSVRQGAPETQYF. Here the CDR3 DNA reads TGTGCCAGCAGCGTTAGGCAGGGGGCCCCAGAGACCCAGTACTTC.

The V call is TRBV4-1, the J call TRBJ2-1; tentative D call: TRBD2 (6 bases). V lost 1 base, J lost 4 bases, and 17 bases lay in between. Germline V gene lookup returns CDR1 MGHRA and CDR2 YSYEKL. This CDR3 has 17 amino acids. DNA for the CDR3: TGCGCCAGCAGCCAAGTTCCCAGCGGGCGAACGTACAATGAGCAGTTCTTC. Translating gives CASSQVPSGRTYNEQFF.

The rearrangement joins TRBV5-1 to TRBJ2-7; no reliable D call. V lost 1 base to trimming and J lost 0 bases, with 5 bases between them. Germline V gene data show CDR1 as SGHRS and CDR2 as YFSETQ. The length of the CDR3 is 13 residues. CDR3 protein: CASSLRDSYEQYF. CDR3 bases: TGCGCCAGCAGCTTGAGAGACTCCTACGAGCAGTACTTC.